The subject of this entry is one T cell receptor (beta chain). The data were taken from a study of blood T cell repertoires in COVID-19. Study details: Italy, Spain and the United States were the sources of the convalescent and acute COVID-19 samples. Sources were T cells, B-cell-depleted T cells, or PBMCs; the material itself was cDNA or gDNA.

V lost 6 bases, J lost 2 bases, and 8 bases stayed unmatched. Looked up from germline, CDR1 is SGHAT and CDR2 is FQNNGV. CDR3 size: 16 residues. The assay was immunoSEQ multiplex PCR, and TCRdb's table has in-frame clones only and misses some. Found here are about 140,000 clones, approximately 88% of them singletons; the top ten hold around 1.7%. The receptor was derived from a woman aged 50 to 65 with acute or convalescent COVID-19. What was sequenced was peripheral blood. The chain has TRBV11-2 and TRBJ2-1, with 9 bases that match TRBD1. CDR3 residues: CASSSPTGGAYNEQFF. CDR3 in DNA: TGTGCCAGCAGTTCACCTACAGGGGGCGCCTACAATGAGCAGTTCTTC.